The next 18 T cell receptor beta chains were all read from a single sample in a study of cytomegalovirus exposure and HLA in healthy donors. The PCR was carried out with 60 Vbeta primers and 13 Jbeta primers. Only in-frame clones appear in the TCRdb table, and some are missing; sequencing was by immunoSEQ multiplex PCR. The sample lists 90,000 to 120,000 clones; around 67% were seen once. The specimen was PBMCs. Receptors originate from a woman aged 40 to 50 in good health and CMV-seropositive.

The chain combines TRBV6-5 with TRBJ2-5; TRBD2 matches at 9 bases. The V and J ends lost 0 bases and 3 bases, in that order; junction bases with no gene match: 2. Germline V gives CDR1 MNHEY, CDR2 SVGAGI. The CDR3 is 15 amino acids. The CDR3: CASSYSSGGEETQYF. As DNA, the CDR3 is TGTGCCAGCAGTTACTCTAGCGGGGGTGAAGAGACCCAGTACTTC.

The chain combines TRBV6-5 with TRBJ1-1; 8 bases agree with TRBD1. Germline CDR1 and CDR2: MNHEY and SVGAGI. This CDR3 has 13 residues. The J segment lost 6 bases and the V segment lost 5 bases, leaving 5 bases of the junction unmatched. The CDR3 spells CASSPLQGAEAFF. The DNA for the CDR3 is TGTGCCAGCAGTCCGTTACAGGGGGCTGAAGCTTTCTTT.

The chain uses TRBV9 and TRBJ2-3, with 10 bases aligning to TRBD2. Germline lookup yields CDR1 SGDLS and CDR2 YYNGEE. The junction had 18 bases not matched to a gene; V was cut back by 0 bases and J by 5 bases. This CDR3 comprises 20 residues. CDR3 DNA: TGTGCCAGCAGCGTAGATCCGCTAGAGCGGGGGGGCCGGGTGGGAGATACGCAGTATTTT. This codes for CASSVDPLERGGRVGDTQYF. The full variable domain, its missing parts supplied by reference TRBV9 and TRBJ2-3, is DSGVTQTPKHLITATGQRVTLRCSPRSGDLSVYWYQQSLDQGLQFLIQYYNGEERAKGNILERFSAQQFPDLHSELNLSSLELGDSALYFCASSVDPLERGGRVGDTQYFGPGTRLTVL.

The chain uses TRBV6-5 and TRBJ2-5; 7 nucleotides agree with TRBD2. Germline values: CDR1 MNHEY, CDR2 SVGAGI. With 2 bases clipped from V and 1 base from J, the junction kept 4 bases outside the gene matches. The CDR3 extends over 15 amino acids. CDR3: CASSYLTGGQETQYF. The CDR3 nucleotides are TGTGCCAGCAGTTACCTGACGGGGGGCCAAGAGACCCAGTACTTC.

The rearrangement links TRBV29-1 to TRBJ1-5, with TRBD1 as a possible D gene (5 bases). Trimming stripped 7 bases from V and 7 bases from J, with 17 bases between. CDR3 length: 13 amino acids. Germline V CDR1 and CDR2: SQVTM, ANQGSEA. CDR3 sequence (DNA): TGCAGCGCCCTTGGGCAGGGAGGGCAGCCCCAGCATTTT. Protein sequence: CSALGQGGQPQHF.

V usage is TRBV25-1 and J usage is TRBJ2-5; 7 nucleotides line up with TRBD1. J lost 5 bases, V lost 6 bases, and 6 bases had no gene match. Germline V lookup: CDR1 MGHDK, CDR2 SYGVNS. This CDR3 spans 13 amino acids. The DNA of the CDR3 is TGTGCCAGCAGCCCGACAGGGACGGAGACCCAGTACTTC. It yields the protein CASSPTGTETQYF.

This clone showed up just a few times. The V and J genes are TRBV9 and TRBJ1-4, with D possibly matching TRBD1 (6 bases). The CDR3 length is 16 residues. Trimming stripped 4 bases from V and 0 bases from J, with 13 bases between. Germline values: CDR1 SGDLS, CDR2 YYNGEE. Written as DNA, the CDR3 is TGTGCCAGCAGCCCACGGGACATTGCAACTAATGAAAAACTGTTTTTT. Protein product: CASSPRDIATNEKLFF.

The V and J genes are TRBV10-3 and TRBJ1-5; 9 positions agree with TRBD1. V was clipped by 7 bases and J by 7 bases; unmatched bases: 5. This CDR3 is 13 amino acids long. The germline gives CDR1 ENHRY, CDR2 SYGVKD. CDR3 residues: CAINRGPGQPQHF. The CDR3 nucleotides read TGTGCCATCAACAGGGGGCCAGGGCAGCCCCAGCATTTT.

This clone has a handful of counts. In the same sample, other DNA sequences code for this CDR3. The chain uses TRBV5-4 and TRBJ1-2; D is unresolved. The CDR3 covers 15 residues. CDR1 SGHNT and CDR2 YYREEE come from the germline V gene (reference sequence). Trimming removed 0 bases from V and 9 bases from J, with 18 bases in between. The CDR3 loop reads CASSLAGPGWESYTF. The DNA for the CDR3 is TGTGCCAGCAGCTTGGCGGGTCCGGGATGGGAAAGCTACACCTTC.

The chain is built from TRBV5-6 and TRBJ1-2; 9 bases match TRBD1. The CDR3 consists of 16 residues. Per the germline V gene, CDR1 is SGHDT and CDR2 is YYEEEE. J was trimmed by 3 bases and V by 4 bases; bases with no gene match: 10. The CDR3 DNA reads TGTGCCAGCAGCCCGAACCGGGACAGGGCCGACTATGGCTACACCTTC. It specifies CASSPNRDRADYGYTF.

This clone was detected ten times or more. The gene calls are TRBV14 and TRBJ2-3; maybe TRBD2 (6 bases). This CDR3 comprises 15 residues. V was clipped by 0 bases and J by 4 bases, with 11 bases between them. Germline CDR1 is SGHDN and CDR2 is FVKESK. CDR3 nucleotides: TGTGCCAGCAGCCAAGATTGGGCGGGATCAGATACGCAGTATTTT. As protein: CASSQDWAGSDTQYF.

The rearrangement uses TRBV20-1 and TRBJ2-5; D is undetermined. This CDR3 has 11 amino acids. The V and J ends lost 3 bases and 3 bases respectively, with 5 bases between them. The germline CDR1 and CDR2 sequences are DFQATT and SNEGSKA (reference sequence). CDR3 nucleotides: TGCAGTGCTAGTCAAAAAGAGACCCAGTACTTC. As protein: CSASQKETQYF.

The chain is built from TRBV29-1 and TRBJ2-1, with D tentatively TRBD2 (5 bases). The germline gives CDR1 SQVTM, CDR2 ANQGSEA. V was shortened by 3 bases and J by 10 bases, with 16 bases between the two germline ends. This CDR3 is built from 13 residues. The CDR3 DNA reads TGCAGCGTTGACGTCGCGGCGTCGGGGGAGCAGTTCTTC. Its protein is CSVDVAASGEQFF.

This clone was seen a few times. The CDR3: CASSLQGGYEQYF. In DNA form, the CDR3 reads TGTGCCAGCAGCTTACAAGGGGGCTACGAGCAGTACTTC. The V and J genes are TRBV11-2 and TRBJ2-7; possible D gene TRBD1, 6 bases. Germline V gene sequence: CDR1 SGHAT, CDR2 FQNNGV. The CDR3 is 13 residues long. Deletions cut 2 bases from V and 3 bases from J, with 8 bases between. Combining the CDR3 with reference TRBV11-2 and TRBJ2-7 gives the whole variable domain EAGVAQSPRYKIIEKRQSVAFWCNPISGHATLYWYQQILGQGPKLLIQFQNNGVVDDSQLPKDRFSAERLKGVDSTLKIQPAKLEDSAVYLCASSLQGGYEQYFGPGTRLTVT.

The rearrangement uses TRBV30 and TRBJ1-1; 10 bases map to TRBD1. The V segment lost 5 bases and the J segment 6 bases; nucleotides outside the gene matches: 6. The length of the CDR3 is 13 residues. The germline V gene encodes CDR1 GTSNPN and CDR2 SVGIG (reference sequence). The CDR3 region has the DNA TGTGCCTGGGCCGGGACAGGGGATGCTGAAGCTTTCTTT. This gives the protein CAWAGTGDAEAFF.

This rearrangement joins TRBV30 to TRBJ1-6; no reliable D call. The CDR3 sequence is 13 residues long. Germline loops: CDR1 GTSNPN, CDR2 SVGIG (reference sequence). V was clipped by 2 bases and J by 4 bases, with 6 bases between them. CDR3 amino acids: CAWSREYNSPLHF. CDR3 bases: TGTGCCTGGAGTCGGGAGTATAATTCACCCCTCCACTTT.

The chain is built from TRBV4-1 and TRBJ1-1, with D possibly matching TRBD1 (5 bases). This CDR3 spans 15 amino acids. Germline values: CDR1 MGHRA, CDR2 YSYEKL. V dropped 6 bases and J dropped 3 bases, with 17 bases sitting between them. The CDR3 sequence is CASRSTQQVHTEAFF. CDR3 nucleotides: TGCGCCAGCAGAAGCACCCAACAGGTTCACACTGAAGCTTTCTTT.

V gene TRBV19 combines with J gene TRBJ1-5; 7 bases match TRBD1. The CDR3 spans 13 residues. V shed 8 bases and J 5 bases; nucleotides not matched to a gene: 6. The V gene's germline CDR1 is LNHDA and CDR2 SQIVND (reference sequence). The CDR3 DNA reads TGTGCCAGTGCGGACAGGCGGGATCAGCCCCAGCATTTT. Translation: CASADRRDQPQHF.